This T cell receptor (beta chain) was retrieved from a study of human T cells and chemical hapten exposure. TCRdb used MiXCR to reprocess the RACE reads, holding one entry per CDR3 protein. The sample has some 200,000 distinct CDR3 sequences; 20% to 25% are singletons. CDR1 and CDR2 (germline): MNHNS, SASEGT. The CDR3 has 14 residues. V was trimmed by 1 base and J by 0 bases, leaving 7 bases between them. Specified time point: patch test 1, 2 weeks after DPC sensitization. Described treatment: therapeutic diphenylcyclopropenone sensitization with weekly scalp DPC. This clonotype has a handful of counts.

This sequence was found in a woman between 50 and 59 years old with alopecia areata. Some clones in this sample may be carry-over from other donors' samples. The V gene is TRBV6-1, the J gene TRBJ2-7, with D hard to call. Material: whole blood, obtained in connection with sensitization to the hapten diphenylcyclopropenone (DPC). The CDR3 DNA sequence: TGTGCCAGCAGTGAAGTTTGGAGCTCCTACGAGCAGTACTTC. Its protein is CASSEVWSSYEQYF.